This entry lists 31 T cell receptor beta chains sequenced from one sample in a study of molecular identifiers for immune sequencing clone quantification. TCRdb redid the calling of the PCR reads with MiXCR, one entry per CDR3 protein. The data contain hundreds of thousands of distinct CDR3 sequences, 20% to 25% of them singletons. Sequencing was carried out using naive CD8+ T cells from blood, with Jurkat cell RNA spiked in. This sample's subset: FACS-sorted CD8+CD4-CCR7+CD45RA+ naive T cells. All receptors come from a human donor in good health. Some libraries in this study had Jurkat cell RNA spiked in.

This clonotype was counted ten times or more. This chain uses TRBV28 with TRBJ2-7; D assignment may be TRBD1 or TRBD2 (5 bases each). CDR3 length equals 12 residues. V lost 5 bases and J 4 bases, leaving 9 bases between the germline ends. Per germline, CDR1 MDHEN and CDR2 SYDVKM. The CDR3 coding sequence is TGTGCCAGCAGTCCCAGGGAGTACGAGCAGTACTTC. Amino acid sequence: CASSPREYEQYF.

This clonotype was observed many times. This rearrangement joins TRBV6-5 to TRBJ2-2; possibly TRBD1 or TRBD2 for D (5 bases each). The germline V and J ends were trimmed by 2 bases and 0 bases, with 13 bases remaining between them. Germline CDR1 reads MNHEY; CDR2 reads SVGAGI. The CDR3 length is 17 residues. The CDR3 sequence is CASSYGLGTANTGELFF. The DNA for the CDR3 is TGTGCCAGCAGTTACGGGTTGGGGACGGCGAACACCGGGGAGCTGTTTTTT.

This clonotype was seen a handful of times. The chain combines TRBV3-1 with TRBJ2-1; the D is unclear. Trimming took 0 bases from V and 0 from J, leaving 18 bases between them. The V gene's germline CDR1 is LGHDT and CDR2 YNNKEL (reference sequence). The CDR3 covers 19 residues. CDR3 residues: CASSQDPRSAVSSYNEQFF. The CDR3 DNA sequence: TGTGCCAGCAGCCAAGACCCCCGTTCGGCGGTGAGCTCCTACAATGAGCAGTTCTTC.

This clonotype was observed at least ten times. The rearrangement links TRBV12-3 or TRBV12-4 to TRBJ1-5, with no clear D. Deletions cut 6 bases from V and 4 bases from J, with 10 bases between. The CDR3 loop spans 13 amino acids. As DNA, the CDR3 is TGTGCCAGCAGCCCGGACCCTAATCAGCCCCAGCATTTT. As protein: CASSPDPNQPQHF.

This clonotype has at least ten counts. This chain uses TRBV7-6 with TRBJ2-7; TRBD1 is a possible D gene (5 bases). CDR1 and CDR2 (germline): SGHVS, FNYEAQ. The CDR3 consists of 14 residues. V dropped 5 bases and J dropped 3 bases, with 14 bases sitting between them. The CDR3: CASSPPTVNYEQYF. The CDR3, as DNA: TGTGCCAGCAGCCCCCCGACAGTGAACTACGAGCAGTACTTC.

Here the CDR3 reads CASSPGDPGTTQYF. CDR3 nucleotide sequence: TGTGCCAGCAGTCCCGGGGACCCCGGGACTACGCAGTATTTT. This sequence joins TRBV12-3 or TRBV12-4 and TRBJ2-3; either TRBD1 or TRBD2 may supply D (5 bases each). This CDR3 spans 14 amino acids. The germline V and J ends were trimmed by 5 bases and 8 bases, with 17 bases remaining between them.

A word on this clonotype: A read error may explain this, as a much larger clone is one base away. The J gene is TRBJ1-1, the V gene TRBV5-5, with D perhaps TRBD1 (5 bases). The CDR3 loop spans 12 amino acids. Germline V CDR1 and CDR2: SGHKS, YYEKEE (reference sequence). CDR3 in amino acids: CARSYEDMEAFF. CDR3 DNA: TGTGCCAGAAGCTACGAGGACATGGAAGCTTTCTTT.

Comment on this clonotype: This sequence may be a read error, since a much larger clone differs from it by one base. The chain carries TRBV7-6 and TRBJ2-7; D unresolved. The CDR3 sequence is 13 residues long. Germline V gene lookup returns CDR1 SGHVS and CDR2 FNYEAQ. For the CDR3, the DNA is TGTGCCGGCAGCTTAGAACGTTCCTACGAGCAGTACTTC. This codes for CAGSLERSYEQYF.

This clonotype was detected only a few times. V gene TRBV4-1 combines with J gene TRBJ2-1; no clear D. V dropped 1 base and J dropped 12 bases, with 10 bases sitting between them. CDR3 length equals 12 residues. Germline CDR1 and CDR2: MGHRA and YSYEKL. The CDR3 is CASSQGSSGQFF. DNA of the CDR3: TGCGCCAGCAGCCAAGGGTCTTCTGGGCAGTTCTTC.

This clonotype was counted between two and nine times. A read error may explain this, as a much larger clone is one base away. The chain carries TRBV28 and TRBJ1-1, with unresolved D. V was shortened by 6 bases and J by 0 bases, with 17 bases between the two germline ends. Germline V gives CDR1 MDHEN, CDR2 SYDVKM. CDR3 length equals 16 residues. CDR3 amino acids: CASRSRNVPVNTEAFF. The CDR3 DNA follows: TGTGCCAGCAGATCCCGTAACGTGCCAGTGAACACTGAAGCTTTCTTT.

This clonotype has at least ten counts. The chain links TRBV19 to TRBJ1-2; 8 bases are a match to TRBD1. V lost 9 bases to trimming and J lost 6 bases; unmatched junction nucleotides: 6. Germline lookup yields CDR1 LNHDA and CDR2 SQIVND (reference sequence). The length of the CDR3 is 12 residues. In DNA form, the CDR3 reads TGTGCCAGCAAAACAGGGGGTAATGGCTACACCTTC. This sequence encodes CASKTGGNGYTF.

This clonotype was counted many times. This chain uses TRBV9 with TRBJ1-5, with TRBD1 identical over 9 bases. CDR3 length: 15 residues. Germline lookup yields CDR1 SGDLS and CDR2 YYNGEE. The J segment lost 9 bases and the V segment lost 3 bases, leaving 10 bases of the junction unmatched. This CDR3 reads CASSAGQGNGVPQHF. The CDR3 bases are TGTGCCAGCAGCGCGGGACAGGGTAACGGAGTGCCCCAGCATTTT.

The table lists this clonotype with a few counts. This sequence joins TRBV2 and TRBJ1-5, with TRBD1 identical over 10 bases. The CDR3 spans 14 residues. Trimming removed 7 bases from V and 11 bases from J; junction bases left unmatched: 11. CDR1 is SNHLY, CDR2 FYNNEI, per germline. CDR3 coding DNA: TGTGCCAGCAAAGTAGGGGACAGGGGAGAGGCCCAGCATTTT. Translation gives CASKVGDRGEAQHF.

This clonotype came up many times. The rearrangement uses TRBV5-1 and TRBJ2-4, with 8 bases matching TRBD2. The CDR3 is 17 amino acids. The V gene end was trimmed by 0 bases and the J gene end by 5 bases; junction bases not matched to a gene: 10. Germline CDR1 is SGHRS and CDR2 is YFSETQ. In nucleotides, the CDR3 is TGCGCCAGCAGCTTGGAATCGGGACTAGTACCCCAAAACATTCAGTACTTC. It translates to CASSLESGLVPQNIQYF.

About this clonotype itself: This clone may be a read error of a much larger clone one base away. The CDR3 here is CATGREPDEQYF. The CDR3 bases are TGTGCCACCGGCAGAGAACCGGACGAGCAGTACTTC. V is TRBV15 and J is TRBJ2-7; no definite D call. The CDR3 is 12 amino acids. The germline CDR1 and CDR2 sequences are LNHNV and YYDKDF (reference sequence).

On this clonotype: A read error may be the cause here, since a much bigger clone is one base away. The V call is TRBV27, the J call TRBJ1-5, with TRBD1 matching over 7 bases. CDR3 size: 12 residues. The J segment lost 4 bases and the V segment lost 8 bases, leaving 2 bases of the junction unmatched. Looked up from germline, CDR1 is MNHEY and CDR2 is SMNVEV (reference sequence). The CDR3 sequence is CASGTANQPQHF. The DNA for the CDR3 is TGTGCCAGCGGGACAGCGAATCAGCCCCAGCATTTT.

As concerns this clonotype: This clone may be a read error of a much larger clone one base away. The J gene is TRBJ2-7, the V gene TRBV7-9, with TRBD2 matching 9 bases. CDR3 length: 14 amino acids. Germline V lookup: CDR1 SEHNR, CDR2 FQNEAQ (reference sequence). CDR3 residues: CAGSLVAGVREQYF. CDR3 coding DNA: TGTGCCGGCAGCTTAGTAGCGGGAGTGCGGGAGCAGTACTTC.

This clonotype was seen a few times. This chain joins TRBV10-2 and TRBJ2-3; TRBD2 matches 8 bases. The trim removed 0 bases at V and 1 base at J, leaving 0 bases unmatched. The CDR3 extends over 15 amino acids. Germline V gene lookup returns CDR1 WSHSY and CDR2 SAAADI. CDR3 nucleotides: TGCGCCAGCAGTGAGTCGACTAGCGGCACAGATACGCAGTATTTT. Translated: CASSESTSGTDTQYF.

The rearrangement uses TRBV6-2 or TRBV6-3 and TRBJ2-3, with 7 bases identical to TRBD2. Germline values: CDR1 MNHEY, CDR2 SVGEGT. J gave up 2 bases and V 7 bases, and 12 bases lay outside the gene matches. The CDR3 contains 16 residues. CDR3 in amino acids: CASISVFAGDTDTQYF. CDR3 nucleotide sequence: TGTGCCAGCATTTCGGTCTTTGCGGGAGACACAGATACGCAGTATTTT.

This clonotype was counted many times. The chain is built from TRBV24-1 and TRBJ2-2; unclear D gene. The CDR3 is 14 residues long. V was pared by 10 bases and J by 1 base, with 12 bases between. CDR1 and CDR2 (germline): KGHDR, SFDVKD. This chain's CDR3 is CATGDDLNTGELFF. The DNA for the CDR3 is TGTGCCACGGGCGACGACCTGAACACCGGGGAGCTGTTTTTT.

This chain connects TRBV24-1 to TRBJ2-6, with D maybe TRBD1 (6 bases). The CDR3 length is 15 residues. Trimming shortened V by 3 bases and J by 2 bases, and 7 bases separated the two germline ends. Germline CDR1 is KGHDR and CDR2 is SFDVKD. The DNA for the CDR3 is TGTGCCACCAGTGATAACAGGGCTGGGGCCAACGTCCTGACTTTC. Residues: CATSDNRAGANVLTF.

This clonotype was counted a few times. A read error may account for a junction end that differs from germline. This rearrangement joins TRBV2 to TRBJ1-4; the D gene is possibly TRBD1 (6 bases). CDR3 size: 15 residues. Germline CDR1 and CDR2: SNHLY and FYNNEI. The DNA of the CDR3 is TGTGCCGGCAGTGAAGTCCCGGGACACGATGAAAAACTGTTTTTT. It encodes CAGSEVPGHDEKLFF.

Concerning this clonotype: A read error is possible here, since a much larger clone lies one base away. J is TRBJ1-1 and V is TRBV29-1; D is uncertain. The V gene's germline CDR1 is SQVTM and CDR2 ANQGSEA. The CDR3 contains 14 residues. The CDR3: CSVETGSENTGAFF. The CDR3 DNA reads TGCAGCGTTGAAACCGGGTCTGAGAACACTGGAGCTTTCTTT.

This clonotype was counted at least ten times. The rearrangement joins TRBV7-9 to TRBJ1-1, with D unresolved. The V end lost 4 bases, the J end lost 3 bases, and 6 bases lay between the germline ends. The CDR3 spans 12 residues. From germline, CDR1 is SEHNR and CDR2 FQNEAQ (reference sequence). CDR3 region: CASSSLDTEAFF. The CDR3, as DNA: TGTGCCAGCAGCTCCCTGGACACTGAAGCTTTCTTT.

A remark on this clonotype: A read error may be the cause here, since a much bigger clone is one base away. This chain links TRBV5-5 with TRBJ2-3; D is ambiguous. The CDR3 consists of 16 residues. Germline CDR1 reads SGHKS; CDR2 reads YYEKEE (reference sequence). Here the CDR3 DNA reads TGTGCCAGCAGCCGGAGTCCATTCACCCGCACAGATACGCGGTATTTT. It yields the protein CASSRSPFTRTDTRYF.

This clonotype was detected only a few times. This chain joins TRBV9 and TRBJ2-1, with D maybe TRBD2 (5 bases). CDR3 length equals 12 residues. Trimming left V 4 bases short and J 9 bases short, with 11 bases between. Germline CDR1 reads SGDLS; CDR2 reads YYNGEE. The CDR3 nucleotides are TGTGCCAGCAGCCTTAGCGAGGGTGAGCAGTTCTTC. Translation gives CASSLSEGEQFF.

This clonotype was detected many times. The chain employs TRBV19 and TRBJ2-7; D unclear. Germline V lookup: CDR1 LNHDA, CDR2 SQIVND (reference sequence). This CDR3 has 14 amino acids. V lost 1 base, J lost 1 base, and 8 bases lay in between. In DNA, the CDR3 is TGTGCCAGTAGTATAGTGACCGGATCCTACGAGCAGTACTTC. Translating gives CASSIVTGSYEQYF. Complete variable domain (other parts from reference TRBV19 and TRBJ2-7): DGGITQSPKYLFRKEGQNVTLSCEQNLNHDAMYWYRQDPGQGLRLIYYSQIVNDFQKGDIAEGYSVSREKKESFPLTVTSAQKNPTAFYLCASSIVTGSYEQYFGPGTRLTVT.

This clonotype was counted many times. V and J are TRBV6-1 and TRBJ1-5; no reliable D call. V dropped 0 bases and J dropped 0 bases, with 6 bases sitting between them. The CDR3 runs 15 residues. CDR1 and CDR2 from the germline V gene are MNHNS and SASEGT. CDR3 DNA: TGTGCCAGCAGTGAAGCGGATTATAGCAATCAGCCCCAGCATTTT. Protein sequence: CASSEADYSNQPQHF.

The chain carries TRBV3-1 and TRBJ1-3; D is uncertain. This CDR3 is built from 15 residues. Germline-derived CDR1 and CDR2 are LGHDT and YNNKEL (reference sequence). Trimming shortened V by 0 bases and J by 1 base, and 7 bases separated the two germline ends. The CDR3 loop reads CASSQDYRSGNTIYF. CDR3 coding DNA: TGTGCCAGCAGCCAAGATTATCGATCTGGAAACACCATATATTTT. Variable domain in full (rest from reference TRBV3-1 and TRBJ1-3): DTAVSQTPKYLVTQMGNDKSIKCEQNLGHDTMYWYKQDSKKFLKIMFSYNNKELIINETVPNRFSPKSPDKAHLNLHINSLELGDSAVYFCASSQDYRSGNTIYFGEGSWLTVV.

This clonotype was detected many times. This rearrangement joins TRBV15 to TRBJ2-3; 8 nucleotides line up with TRBD2. This CDR3 contains 18 residues. From germline, CDR1 is LNHNV and CDR2 YYDKDF (reference sequence). Trimming at V came to 0 bases and at J to 6 bases, leaving 14 bases not matched to a gene. The CDR3 protein is CATSRDLASGGPFDTQYF. In nucleotides, the CDR3 is TGTGCCACCAGCAGAGATTTGGCAAGCGGGGGACCTTTTGATACGCAGTATTTT.

Remarks on this clonotype: Because the CDR3 is missing its conserved closing phenylalanine or tryptophan, this is likely a read error. This chain connects TRBV4-3 to TRBJ2-3; TRBD1 might be the D (6 bases). Germline assignment: CDR1 LGHNA and CDR2 YSLEER. This CDR3 comprises 17 residues. V was trimmed by 0 bases and J by 6 bases, leaving 19 bases between them. The CDR3 sequence: CASSQEGVSAGADTQYL. The CDR3, as DNA: TGCGCCAGCAGCCAAGAAGGGGTCTCTGCAGGGGCGGATACGCAGTATCTT.